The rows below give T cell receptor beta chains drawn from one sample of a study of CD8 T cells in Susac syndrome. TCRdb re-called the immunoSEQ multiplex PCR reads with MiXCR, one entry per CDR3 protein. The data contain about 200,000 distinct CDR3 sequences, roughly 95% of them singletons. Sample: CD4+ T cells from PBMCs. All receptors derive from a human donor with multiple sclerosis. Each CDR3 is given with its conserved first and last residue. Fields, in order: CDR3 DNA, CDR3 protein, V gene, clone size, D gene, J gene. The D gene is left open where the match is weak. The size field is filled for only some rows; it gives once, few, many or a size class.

DNA: TGCAGTGCTAGAGATCAACGGGAGCAGTTCTTC
CDR3: CSARDQREQFF
V: TRBV20-1
size: once
D: -
J: TRBJ2-1

DNA: TGTGCCAGCAGCCAAACCGGGAGCGATGGACAGTACTTC
CDR3: CASSQTGSDGQYF
V: TRBV3-1
size: -
D: -
J: TRBJ2-7

DNA: TGCGCCAGCAGCCAACGTTCCCCGGGCCTGGGAAATGAGCAGTTCTTC
CDR3: CASSQRSPGLGNEQFF
V: TRBV4-1
size: -
D: -
J: TRBJ2-1

DNA: TGTGCCAGCTCAGCCGACAGGAACTATGGCTACACCTTC
CDR3: CASSADRNYGYTF
V: TRBV18
size: -
D: -
J: TRBJ1-2

DNA: TGTGCCAGCAGCCAATGGGAGACCCAGTACTTC
CDR3: CASSQWETQYF
V: TRBV14
size: once
D: -
J: TRBJ2-5

DNA: TGCAGCGTTGGGGTGAGGGTTAAGAATGAGCAGTTCTTC
CDR3: CSVGVRVKNEQFF
V: TRBV29-1
size: -
D: -
J: TRBJ2-1

DNA: TGTGCCAGCAGCTTAGCGCGACCTAGTAGCTATGGCTACACCTTC
CDR3: CASSLARPSSYGYTF
V: TRBV7-8
size: -
D: -
J: TRBJ1-2

DNA: TGCAGCGTTACCGGGACAGCGAACACTGAAGCTTTCTTT
CDR3: CSVTGTANTEAFF
V: TRBV29-1
size: -
D: TRBD1
J: TRBJ1-1

DNA: TGTGCCAGTAGTATGCGGGGTCGGGTCCAGGACACTGAAGCTTTCTTT
CDR3: CASSMRGRVQDTEAFF
V: TRBV19
size: -
D: -
J: TRBJ1-1

DNA: TGCAGCGTGGCCCACACAGGGGGCTCTGAAGCTTTCTTT
CDR3: CSVAHTGGSEAFF
V: TRBV29-1
size: -
D: TRBD1
J: TRBJ1-1

DNA: TGTGCCTTTAACGGGGGTTATGAGACCCAGTACTTC
CDR3: CAFNGGYETQYF
V: TRBV30
size: -
D: -
J: TRBJ2-5

DNA: TGTGCCAGCAGCGGTCAAGGCGGGCGCTCCTACAATGAGCAGTTCTTC
CDR3: CASSGQGGRSYNEQFF
V: TRBV9
size: -
D: -
J: TRBJ2-1

DNA: TGCAGCGGCCATGGGACGCTGAACACTGAAGCTTTCTTT
CDR3: CSGHGTLNTEAFF
V: TRBV29-1
size: -
D: -
J: TRBJ1-1

DNA: TGTGCCAGCAGTGAACAGTCTAACTATGGCTACACCTTC
CDR3: CASSEQSNYGYTF
V: TRBV25-1
size: -
D: -
J: TRBJ1-2

DNA: TGTGCCACCAAAAGAGGGGCTTTCTTT
CDR3: CATKRGAFF
V: TRBV24-1
size: -
D: -
J: TRBJ1-1

DNA: TGCAGCGTTGAGGCGGGCAGCACAGATACGCAGTATTTT
CDR3: CSVEAGSTDTQYF
V: TRBV29-1
size: -
D: -
J: TRBJ2-3

DNA: TGTGCCAGCAGCTTGGGGTGGCCGAGACGCCTCGACGAGCAGTACTTC
CDR3: CASSLGWPRRLDEQYF
V: TRBV5-6
size: -
D: -
J: TRBJ2-7

DNA: TGTGCCAGCAGTGGATCCGAGACCCAGTACTTC
CDR3: CASSGSETQYF
V: TRBV25-1
size: -
D: -
J: TRBJ2-5